This T cell receptor (beta chain) was sequenced for a study of blood T cell repertoires in COVID-19. About the study: Samples representing acute and convalescent COVID-19 were sourced from the United States, Italy and Spain. In each case, the material was cDNA or gDNA derived from T cells, B-cell-depleted T cells, or PBMCs.

CDR1 and CDR2 (germline): SGHRS, YFSETQ. This CDR3 region has 16 residues. V shed 6 bases and J 3 bases; nucleotides not matched to a gene: 12. As handled by the study authors: Quantification of nucleated cells was approximated via reference gene primer amplification. Libraries were prepared by immunoSEQ multiplex PCR; TCRdb keeps only in-frame clonotypes and omits some of them. That table furnishes V, J and clone size, whereas the DNA furnished D and trimming. This table holds some 120,000 clones, approximately 85% found once. Input material: peripheral blood. The chain employs TRBV5-1 and TRBJ1-3; 7 positions agree with TRBD1. This clonotype was obtained from a man at least 80 years old with active or convalescent COVID-19. CDR3 coding DNA: TGCGCCAGCACCCGCGACCCGGGACAGCGTGGAAACACCATATATTTT. This sequence encodes CASTRDPGQRGNTIYF.